This T cell receptor beta chain was captured in a study of beta chain features in type 1 diabetes. Study-wide results and limits: Naive, central memory and Treg TCRB repertoires seemed to resemble each other more closely in patients than they did in healthy donors. TCRB CDR3s from Type 1 diabetes patients were moderately but significantly shorter in all four CD4+ subsets. Researchers could not determine here whether HLA type influences TCRB rearrangement.

Expressed TCRB transcripts got sequenced, as all isolated RNA was reverse transcribed. Sequencing used immunoSEQ multiplex PCR; TCRdb keeps in-frame clones, though not all of them. Of about 170,000 clones listed, about 8% are singletons. This clone has just a few counts. The antigen is undetermined. The CDR3 consists of 13 residues. Germline V gene sequence: CDR1 SEHNR, CDR2 FQNEAQ (reference sequence). The germline V and J ends were trimmed by 1 base and 7 bases, with 10 bases remaining between them. The TCR sequence derives from a middle-aged woman with type 1 diabetes. Source material: central memory CD4+ T cells from blood. The genes are TRBV7-9 and TRBJ1-2; D not resolved. The CDR3 protein is CASSLGAGLGYTF. CDR3 DNA sequence: TGTGCCAGCAGCTTAGGGGCAGGCCTTGGCTACACCTTC. Full variable domain (outside the CDR3, taken from reference TRBV7-9 and TRBJ1-2): DTGVSQNPRHKITKRGQNVTFRCDPISEHNRLYWYRQTLGQGPEFLTYFQNEAQLEKSRLLSDRFSAERPKGSFSTLEIQRTEQGDSAMYLCASSLGAGLGYTFGSGTRLTVV.